The clone carrying this TCR beta chain came up once. No antigen is known for it. This record comes from a study of T cell responses to AZD1222 COVID-19 vaccine. About the research overall: Doses given second, at about 4 or about 12 weeks, were pooled.

Germline V lookup: CDR1 SEHNR, CDR2 FQNEAQ (reference sequence). This CDR3 comprises 16 residues. The V gene lost 5 bases and the J gene lost 3 bases, with 19 bases spanning the gap. The protocol was immunoSEQ multiplex PCR, while the TCRdb copy is restricted to in-frame clones and leaves out a portion. This sample has about 120,000 clones, with just over 90% found just once. Findings and caveats of the study: Along spike, vaccine-associated CD4 TCRs were found throughout, with dominance at 160-218 and 743-854. Sampled repertoires all dated from after the peak T cell response.

This rearrangement joins TRBV7-9 to TRBJ1-2; D may be TRBD1 (5 bases). Sequenced here: peripheral blood, sampled on day 0 of AZD1222 vaccination. This sequence was found in an adult in good health. The CDR3 DNA follows: TGTGCCAGCAGCCCCCGGGTGACAGAATCATACTATGGCTACACCTTC. Amino acid sequence: CASSPRVTESYYGYTF.